Listed here are 30 T cell receptor beta chains from one sample, sequenced in a study of read filtering for tumor transcriptome and immune sequencing. From roughly 390 ng of RNA, a library with molecular barcoded alpha/delta and beta/gamma adaptors was made. In TCRdb, the reads were re-called with MiXCR into one record per CDR3 protein. This sample has tens of thousands of distinct CDR3 sequences, with approximately 21% found just once. Sequencing was done on a sample of a population of CD138-negative cells sorted from bone marrow. The receptors derive from a donor aged 40 or over with multiple myeloma.

This clonotype was picked up many times. The chain uses TRBV12-3 or TRBV12-4 and TRBJ2-3, with TRBD2 as a possible D gene (5 bases). V lost 2 bases and J lost 6, with 9 bases in between. This CDR3 region has 13 residues. The CDR3 is CASSLFGEDTQYF. For the CDR3, the DNA is TGTGCCAGCAGTTTATTCGGGGAGGATACGCAGTATTTT.

This clonotype was detected only once. A junction end diverges from the germline sequence, so it may reflect a read error. This rearrangement joins TRBV20-1 to TRBJ1-1; D gene ambiguous. Per the germline V gene, CDR1 is DFQATT and CDR2 is SNEGSKA (reference sequence). CDR3 length: 11 residues. This CDR3 is CRLAGNSDAFF. CDR3 nucleotides: TGCAGGCTGGCGGGGAACTCTGATGCTTTCTTT.

This clonotype was counted between two and nine times. The rearrangement links TRBV7-3 to TRBJ2-3, with a weak D call TRBD1 (5 bases). Trimming took 3 bases from V and 5 from J, leaving 12 bases between them. Germline-derived CDR1 and CDR2 are SGHTA and FQGTGA. The CDR3 runs to 14 residues. The CDR3 DNA sequence: TGTGCCAGCAGCTTTAGGGGCAGGAGAGATACGCAGTATTTT. It encodes CASSFRGRRDTQYF.

A note on this clonotype: Germline is not matched at one junction end, which may reflect a read error. The chain has TRBV14 and TRBJ2-1; the D is unclear. The CDR3 runs 14 residues. Germline V CDR1 and CDR2: SGHDN, FVKESK. The CDR3 loop is CASSRLGVYNERFF. Written as DNA, the CDR3 is TGTGCCAGCAGCCGCTTGGGTGTCTACAATGAGCGGTTCTTC. Looking up the rest from reference TRBV14 and TRBJ2-1 gives the full variable domain: EAGVTQFPSHSVIEKGQTVTLRCDPISGHDNLYWYRRVMGKEIKFLLHFVKESKQDESGMPNNRFLAERTGGTYSTLKVQPAELEDSGVYFCASSRLGVYNERFFGPGTRLTVL.

This clonotype was found many times. The chain employs TRBV5-6 and TRBJ1-1; D is unresolved. Germline V gene sequence: CDR1 SGHDT, CDR2 YYEEEE. The CDR3 length is 14 residues. V gave up 0 bases and J gave up 1 base, with 7 bases separating them. The CDR3 loop reads CASSLAGPNTEAFF. The CDR3 DNA reads TGTGCCAGCAGCTTGGCCGGCCCGAACACTGAAGCTTTCTTT. Together with reference TRBV5-6 and TRBJ1-1, the CDR3 gives the full variable domain: DAGVTQSPTHLIKTRGQQVTLRCSPKSGHDTVSWYQQALGQGPQFIFQYYEEEERQRGNFPDRFSGHQFPNYSSELNVNALLLGDSALYLCASSLAGPNTEAFFGQGTRLTVV.

This clonotype was counted many times. The chain recombines TRBV11-3 with TRBJ2-1; D is possibly TRBD1 (6 bases). CDR1 and CDR2 (germline): SGHNT, YENEEA. This CDR3 has 15 amino acids. V dropped 4 bases and J dropped 4 bases, with 14 bases sitting between them. The CDR3 DNA sequence: TGTGCCAGCAGCTCATCTGGGGGCAGATACAATGAGCAGTTCTTC. This gives the protein CASSSSGGRYNEQFF.

This clonotype was detected ten times or more. The chain is built from TRBV29-1 and TRBJ2-3; 7 bases are shared with TRBD1. The CDR3 consists of 12 residues. Germline lookup yields CDR1 SQVTM and CDR2 ANQGSEA. V was pared by 7 bases and J by 6 bases, with 7 bases of the junction left unmatched. This CDR3 reads CSANRGADTQYF. The CDR3 bases are TGCAGCGCAAACAGGGGCGCGGATACGCAGTATTTT.

This clonotype was observed many times. The chain joins TRBV7-3 to TRBJ2-3; perhaps TRBD1 as D (6 bases). With 1 base removed from V and 0 bases from J, the gap between germline ends came to 8 bases. Looked up from germline, CDR1 is SGHTA and CDR2 is FQGTGA. This CDR3 spans 15 amino acids. Here the CDR3 reads CASSLIGGSTDTQYF. CDR3 nucleotides: TGTGCCAGCAGCTTAATAGGGGGTAGCACAGATACGCAGTATTTT.

This clonotype has a handful of counts. This chain uses TRBV27 with TRBJ2-5; 8 bases match TRBD1. The germline V gene has CDR1 MNHEY and CDR2 SMNVEV (reference sequence). Unmatched junction bases numbered 6, after V lost 4 bases and J lost 5 bases. The CDR3 sequence is 14 residues long. This CDR3 is CASSYQGAGETQYF. CDR3 nucleotides: TGTGCCAGCAGTTACCAGGGGGCCGGGGAGACCCAGTACTTC.

This clonotype was seen many times. The chain uses TRBV6-5 and TRBJ2-5; D unresolved. This CDR3 comprises 15 residues. The germline CDR1 and CDR2 sequences are MNHEY and SVGAGI. The V end lost 2 bases, the J end lost 2 bases, and 12 bases lay between the germline ends. The CDR3 spells CASSYGQVKQETQYF. The DNA of the CDR3 is TGTGCCAGCAGTTACGGGCAGGTCAAGCAAGAGACCCAGTACTTC.

This clonotype was recorded many times. This rearrangement joins TRBV7-2 to TRBJ1-1; possibly TRBD1 for D (6 bases). CDR1 and CDR2 from the germline V gene are SGHTA and FQGNSA. The V end was cut by 4 bases, the J end by 4 bases, with 10 bases between. This CDR3 has 13 amino acids. The CDR3 nucleotides are TGTGCCAGCAGCTACCCAGGGGTCACTGAAGCTTTCTTT. This codes for CASSYPGVTEAFF.

The V and J genes are TRBV7-8 and TRBJ1-4; D gene uncertain. The CDR3 contains 16 residues. Germline CDR1 is SGHVS and CDR2 is FQNEAQ. Trimming removed 4 bases from V and 3 bases from J, with 15 bases in between. The DNA for the CDR3 is TGTGCCAGCAGCTCTTCGGGAAACGGACCTAATGAAAAACTGTTTTTT. Translating gives CASSSSGNGPNEKLFF.

This clonotype was observed a few times. The rearrangement uses TRBV27 and TRBJ2-7, with a weak D call TRBD1 (6 bases). V lost 4 bases and J lost 5, with 18 bases in between. The CDR3 loop spans 15 amino acids. Germline lookup yields CDR1 MNHEY and CDR2 SMNVEV (reference sequence). CDR3 coding DNA: TGTGCCAGCAGTTCTTACAGGGTCCAGAACGACGAGCAGTACTTC. Translation gives CASSSYRVQNDEQYF.

This clonotype was seen repeatedly, ten times or more. The chain employs TRBV7-9 and TRBJ1-4; D possibly corresponds to TRBD1 (5 bases). The CDR3 sequence is 15 residues long. Germline CDR1 is SEHNR and CDR2 is FQNEAQ (reference sequence). V lost 5 bases and J 3 bases, leaving 13 bases between the germline ends. CDR3 amino acids: CASSLLGVANEKLFF. In DNA form, the CDR3 reads TGTGCCAGCAGCCTACTGGGGGTAGCTAATGAAAAACTGTTTTTT.

This clonotype was detected ten times or more. The chain recombines TRBV3-1 with TRBJ1-5; the match to TRBD1 covers 10 bases. Germline V lookup: CDR1 LGHDT, CDR2 YNNKEL (reference sequence). The CDR3 has 17 amino acids. J gave up 9 bases and V 3 bases, and 14 bases lay outside the gene matches. The CDR3, as DNA: TGTGCCAGCAGCCATAGTGTCTCGACAGGGGGCTGGGGGCCCCAGCATTTT. It translates to CASSHSVSTGGWGPQHF.

This clonotype occurred many times. The V and J genes are TRBV28 and TRBJ1-6, with a weak D call TRBD1 (5 bases). Trimming left V 6 bases short and J 10 bases short, with 10 bases between. Germline V gene lookup returns CDR1 MDHEN and CDR2 SYDVKM. This CDR3 comprises 12 residues. The CDR3 sequence: CASSLRQSPLHF. In nucleotides, the CDR3 is TGTGCCAGCAGCCTACGACAGTCACCCCTCCACTTT.

This clonotype was counted at least ten times. This chain joins TRBV2 and TRBJ2-3; D gene unclear. The germline V and J ends were trimmed by 4 bases and 6 bases, with 8 bases remaining between them. Germline assignment: CDR1 SNHLY and CDR2 FYNNEI. The CDR3 totals 12 residues. The CDR3, as DNA: TGTGCCAGCAGTGCACTGGGGGATACGCAGTATTTT. Protein sequence: CASSALGDTQYF. Full variable domain (rest looked up from reference TRBV2 and TRBJ2-3): EPEVTQTPSHQVTQMGQEVILRCVPISNHLYFYWYRQILGQKVEFLVSFYNNEISEKSEIFDDQFSVERPDGSNFTLKIRSTKLEDSAMYFCASSALGDTQYFGPGTRLTVL.

In its sample, this clonotype was seen many times. The chain carries TRBV25-1 and TRBJ1-1, with D perhaps TRBD1 (6 bases). Trimming cost V 1 base and J 1 base, with 10 bases left between them. The CDR3 extends over 15 amino acids. The germline gives CDR1 MGHDK, CDR2 SYGVNS. The DNA of the CDR3 is TGTGCCAGCAGTGAATTTTTGGGGGCGAACACTGAAGCTTTCTTT. It translates to CASSEFLGANTEAFF.

This clonotype was seen ten or more times. The chain uses TRBV7-9 and TRBJ2-2; D possibly matches TRBD1 or TRBD2 (5 bases each). Trimming removed 3 bases at V and 6 bases at J, with 8 bases between. The CDR3 runs 13 residues. Germline CDR1 is SEHNR and CDR2 is FQNEAQ (reference sequence). As DNA, the CDR3 is TGTGCCAGCAGCTTTCGGGACCCCGGGGAGCTGTTTTTT. Translating it yields CASSFRDPGELFF.

This clonotype showed up many times. The rearrangement uses TRBV2 and TRBJ2-1; unclear D gene. Germline V gene data show CDR1 as SNHLY and CDR2 as FYNNEI. This CDR3 is 16 amino acids long. V was shortened by 2 bases and J by 3 bases, with 14 bases between the two germline ends. CDR3 DNA sequence: TGTGCCAGCAGTGAACTTAGGGTGGGTCGCTACAATGAGCAGTTCTTC. It encodes CASSELRVGRYNEQFF.

This clonotype was counted at least ten times. J is TRBJ1-1 and V is TRBV20-1; D unclear. Germline CDR1 and CDR2: DFQATT and SNEGSKA (reference sequence). Trimming stripped 3 bases from V and 1 base from J, with 15 bases between. This CDR3 region has 15 residues. The CDR3 region is CSASYPRGSNTEAFF. The CDR3 nucleotides are TGCAGTGCTAGTTACCCCCGCGGTTCGAACACTGAAGCTTTCTTT.

This clonotype was picked up many times. The chain employs TRBV7-9 and TRBJ1-1; no definite D call. CDR1 and CDR2 (germline): SEHNR, FQNEAQ (reference sequence). V lost 0 bases, J lost 5 bases, and 10 bases lay in between. There are 14 residues in the CDR3. DNA for the CDR3: TGTGCCAGCAGCTTAGCGGATGGAGGGACTGAAGCTTTCTTT. Translation: CASSLADGGTEAFF.

Ten or more counts support this clonotype. A read error may account for a junction end that differs from germline. The chain joins TRBV5-1 to TRBJ1-1; D remains ambiguous. Germline assignment: CDR1 SGHRS and CDR2 YFSETQ. The CDR3 runs to 12 residues. In nucleotides, the CDR3 is TGTGCCAGCAGCCTCACGGGCACTGAAGCTTTCTTT. It translates to CASSLTGTEAFF. The full variable domain, in which reference TRBV5-1 and TRBJ1-1 provide the parts outside the CDR3, is KAGVTQTPRYLIKTRGQQVTLSCSPISGHRSVSWYQQTPGQGLQFLFEYFSETQRNKGNFPGRFSGRQFSNSRSEMNVSTLELGDSALYLCASSLTGTEAFFGQGTRLTVV.

The chain joins TRBV12-3 or TRBV12-4 to TRBJ2-5; 9 bases map to TRBD2. This CDR3 comprises 17 residues. Trimming took 0 bases from V and 1 from J; bases not matched to a gene: 6. The CDR3 spells CASSLARGGGGQETQYF. The CDR3 nucleotides read TGTGCCAGCAGTTTAGCGCGGGGGGGCGGAGGCCAAGAGACCCAGTACTTC.

The sample holds many counts of this clonotype. V and J are TRBV7-9 and TRBJ2-7; TRBD1 agrees at 8 bases. CDR3 length: 14 amino acids. The ends lost 4 bases at V and 5 bases at J; junction bases unmatched: 7. Germline V gives CDR1 SEHNR, CDR2 FQNEAQ (reference sequence). The CDR3 coding sequence is TGTGCCAGCAGCTCCGGACAGGGTAAGAACGAGCAGTACTTC. Translating it yields CASSSGQGKNEQYF.

This clonotype showed up many times. The chain links TRBV14 to TRBJ2-1; no clear D. V was shortened by 3 bases and J by 4 bases, with 1 base between the two germline ends. The CDR3 covers 11 residues. Germline assignment: CDR1 SGHDN and CDR2 FVKESK. CDR3 coding DNA: TGTGCCAGCAGCCATTACAATGAGCAGTTCTTC. Protein sequence: CASSHYNEQFF. Drawing the rest from reference TRBV14 and TRBJ2-1, the complete variable domain is EAGVTQFPSHSVIEKGQTVTLRCDPISGHDNLYWYRRVMGKEIKFLLHFVKESKQDESGMPNNRFLAERTGGTYSTLKVQPAELEDSGVYFCASSHYNEQFFGPGTRLTVL.

On this clonotype: With a much larger clone just one base away, this may be a read error. CDR3 in DNA: TGTGCCAGTGATCGGGCCCAGGGTTGCAATCAGCCCCAGCATTTT. Translating gives CASDRAQGCNQPQHF. This chain connects TRBV28 to TRBJ1-5; D possibly corresponds to TRBD1 (5 bases). Looked up from germline, CDR1 is MDHEN and CDR2 is SYDVKM. The CDR3 is 15 residues long. The V gene lost 9 bases and the J gene lost 2 bases, with 17 bases spanning the gap.

The gene calls are TRBV28 and TRBJ1-1; perhaps TRBD1 as D (5 bases). V shed 5 bases and J shed 4 bases, with 14 bases lying between them. CDR1 and CDR2 from the germline V gene are MDHEN and SYDVKM. CDR3 length: 14 residues. CDR3 sequence reads: CASSHGAPVTEAFF. CDR3 DNA: TGTGCCAGCAGTCATGGGGCGCCCGTCACTGAAGCTTTCTTT. The whole variable domain, filled in from reference TRBV28 and TRBJ1-1, reads DVKVTQSSRYLVKRTGEKVFLECVQDMDHENMFWYRQDPGLGLRLIYFSYDVKMKEKGDIPEGYSVSREKKERFSLILESASTNQTSMYLCASSHGAPVTEAFFGQGTRLTVV.

This clonotype was counted many times. The chain recombines TRBV19 with TRBJ2-7; 7 nucleotides align to TRBD2. CDR1 LNHDA and CDR2 SQIVND come from the germline V gene (reference sequence). The CDR3 consists of 15 residues. V shed 2 bases and J 2 bases; nucleotides not matched to a gene: 6. CDR3 residues: CASSIMSGEPYEQYF. DNA for the CDR3: TGTGCCAGTAGTATAATGAGCGGGGAACCCTACGAGCAGTACTTC.

V is TRBV6-5 and J is TRBJ1-5; the D gene is possibly TRBD1 (6 bases). In germline, CDR1 is MNHEY, CDR2 SVGAGI. Trimming cost V 8 bases and J 6 bases, with 14 bases left between them. CDR3 length equals 13 residues. This CDR3 is CASRGGRAQPQHF. The CDR3 bases are TGTGCCAGCCGGGGGGGGCGAGCTCAGCCCCAGCATTTT.